This TCR beta chain was found in a study of cytomegalovirus exposure and HLA in healthy donors. Looking at the study overall: The roughly 120 million unique TCR beta sequences, from about 180 million T cells, were found by an earlier analysis.

Overall study results and limits: Productive rates of about 90% or about 30% were seen for most TCR beta V segments in an earlier analysis. Analyses of presence/absence relied on an assumption of roughly uniform sequencing depth across donors.

The CDR3 has 20 amino acids. Losses at the gene ends were 2 bases for V and 2 bases for J; bases not matched to a gene: 15. Germline-derived CDR1 and CDR2 are SQVTM and ANQGSEA. Regarding this clone: The antigen is undetermined.

Among the donors, all were healthy bone marrow donors. Primers: 60 Vbeta forward and 13 Jbeta reverse. The data were produced by immunoSEQ multiplex PCR, yet TCRdb's version contains in-frame clones alone and is incomplete. The sample includes some 180,000 clones, approximately 73% of them seen just once. This sequence was found in a young woman in good health and CMV-seropositive. The chain combines TRBV29-1 with TRBJ2-3; 14 bases agree with TRBD2. What was sequenced was PBMCs. The CDR3 loop reads CSVERAGLAGVSDPTDTQYF. For the CDR3, the DNA is TGCAGCGTTGAAAGGGCGGGACTAGCGGGGGTGAGCGATCCCACAGATACGCAGTATTTT.